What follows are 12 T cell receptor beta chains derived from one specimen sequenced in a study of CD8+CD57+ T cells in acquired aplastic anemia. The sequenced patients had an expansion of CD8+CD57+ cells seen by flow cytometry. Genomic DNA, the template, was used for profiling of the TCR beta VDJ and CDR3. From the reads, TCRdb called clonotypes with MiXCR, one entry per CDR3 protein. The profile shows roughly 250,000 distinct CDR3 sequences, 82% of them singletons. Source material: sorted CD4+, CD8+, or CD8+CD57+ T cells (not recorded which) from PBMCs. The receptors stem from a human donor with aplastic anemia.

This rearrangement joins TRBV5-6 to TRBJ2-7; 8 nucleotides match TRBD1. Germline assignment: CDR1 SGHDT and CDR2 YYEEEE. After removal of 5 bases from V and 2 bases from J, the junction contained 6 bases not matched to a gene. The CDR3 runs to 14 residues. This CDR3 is CASRLPGQAYEQYV. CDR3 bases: TGTGCCAGCAGGTTGCCGGGACAGGCCTACGAGCAGTACGTC.

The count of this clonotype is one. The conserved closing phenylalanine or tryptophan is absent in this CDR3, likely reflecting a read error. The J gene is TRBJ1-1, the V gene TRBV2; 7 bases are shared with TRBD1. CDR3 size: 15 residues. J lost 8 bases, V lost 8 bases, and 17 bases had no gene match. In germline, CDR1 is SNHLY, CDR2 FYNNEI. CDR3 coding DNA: TGTGCCAGCGGGTTCGGTGTGACAGGGAAGCAGGAAGCTTTCCCA. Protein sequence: CASGFGVTGKQEAFP.

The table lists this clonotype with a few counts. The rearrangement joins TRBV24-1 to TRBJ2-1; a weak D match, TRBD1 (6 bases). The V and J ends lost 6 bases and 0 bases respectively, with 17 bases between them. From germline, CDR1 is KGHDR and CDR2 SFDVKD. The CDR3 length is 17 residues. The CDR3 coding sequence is TGTGCCACCAGTCCAAGCGACAGGCTAAGCTCCTACAATGAGCAGTTCTTC. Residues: CATSPSDRLSSYNEQFF.

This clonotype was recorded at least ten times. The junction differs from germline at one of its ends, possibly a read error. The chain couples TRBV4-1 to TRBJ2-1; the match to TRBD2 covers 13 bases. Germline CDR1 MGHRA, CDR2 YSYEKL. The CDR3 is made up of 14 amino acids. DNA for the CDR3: TGCGCCAGCAGCCAAGAGGGACTAGCGGGAAGTCTGTCCTTC. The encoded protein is CASSQEGLAGSLSF.

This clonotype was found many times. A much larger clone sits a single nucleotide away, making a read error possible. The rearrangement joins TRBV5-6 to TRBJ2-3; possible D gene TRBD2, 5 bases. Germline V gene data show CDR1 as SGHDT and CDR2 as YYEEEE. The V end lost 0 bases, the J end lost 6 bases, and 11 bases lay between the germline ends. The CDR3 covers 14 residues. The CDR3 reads CASSLERDPDTQYF. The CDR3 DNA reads TGTGCCAGCAGCTTGGAGAGGGATCCCGATACGCAGTATTTT.

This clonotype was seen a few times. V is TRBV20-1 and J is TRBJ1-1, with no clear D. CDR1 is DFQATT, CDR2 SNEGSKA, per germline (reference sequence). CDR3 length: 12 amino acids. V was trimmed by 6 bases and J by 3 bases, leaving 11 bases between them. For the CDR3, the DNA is TGCAGTGCCCTACGGGGAGACACTGAAGCTTTCTTT. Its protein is CSALRGDTEAFF.

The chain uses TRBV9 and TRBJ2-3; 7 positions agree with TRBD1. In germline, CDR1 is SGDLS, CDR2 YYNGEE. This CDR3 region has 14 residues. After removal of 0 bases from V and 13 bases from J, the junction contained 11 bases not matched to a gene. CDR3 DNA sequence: TGTGCCAGCAGCGTAGCGGGACAGACCGAAACGAAGTATTTT. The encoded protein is CASSVAGQTETKYF. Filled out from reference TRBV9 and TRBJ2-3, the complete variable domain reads DSGVTQTPKHLITATGQRVTLRCSPRSGDLSVYWYQQSLDQGLQFLIQYYNGEERAKGNILERFSAQQFPDLHSELNLSSLELGDSALYFCASSVAGQTETKYFGPGTRLTVL.

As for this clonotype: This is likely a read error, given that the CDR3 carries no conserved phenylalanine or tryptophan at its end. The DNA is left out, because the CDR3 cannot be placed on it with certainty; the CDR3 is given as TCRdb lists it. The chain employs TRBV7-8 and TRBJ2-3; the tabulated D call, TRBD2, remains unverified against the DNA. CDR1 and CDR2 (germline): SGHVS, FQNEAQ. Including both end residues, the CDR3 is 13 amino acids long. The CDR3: CASSLAGPNTPLH.

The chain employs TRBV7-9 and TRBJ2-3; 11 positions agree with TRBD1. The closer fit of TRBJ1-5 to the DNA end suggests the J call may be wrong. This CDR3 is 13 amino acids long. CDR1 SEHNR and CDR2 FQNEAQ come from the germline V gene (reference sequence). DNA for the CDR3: TGTGCCAGCGGGGAGGACAGGGGGCATTCGCAGCATTTT. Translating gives CASGEDRGHSQHF.

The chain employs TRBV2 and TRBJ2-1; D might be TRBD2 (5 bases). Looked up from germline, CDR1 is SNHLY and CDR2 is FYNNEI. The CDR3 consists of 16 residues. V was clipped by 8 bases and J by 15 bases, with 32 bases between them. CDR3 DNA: TGTGCCAGCGGATGGACTCCCGTCGTCTTGAACACTGAAGCGTTCTTC. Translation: CASGWTPVVLNTEAFF. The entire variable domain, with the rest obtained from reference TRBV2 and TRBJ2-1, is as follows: EPEVTQTPSHQVTQMGQEVILRCVPISNHLYFYWYRQILGQKVEFLVSFYNNEISEKSEIFDDQFSVERPDGSNFTLKIRSTKLEDSAMYFCASGWTPVVLNTEAFFGPGTRLTVL.

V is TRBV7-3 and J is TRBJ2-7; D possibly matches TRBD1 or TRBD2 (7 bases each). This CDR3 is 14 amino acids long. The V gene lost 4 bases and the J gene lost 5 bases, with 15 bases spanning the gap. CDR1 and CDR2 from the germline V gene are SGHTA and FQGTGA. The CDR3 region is CASSSPAGGDEQYF. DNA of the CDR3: TGTGCCAGCAGCTCCCCGGCAGGGGGGGACGAGCAGTACTTC.

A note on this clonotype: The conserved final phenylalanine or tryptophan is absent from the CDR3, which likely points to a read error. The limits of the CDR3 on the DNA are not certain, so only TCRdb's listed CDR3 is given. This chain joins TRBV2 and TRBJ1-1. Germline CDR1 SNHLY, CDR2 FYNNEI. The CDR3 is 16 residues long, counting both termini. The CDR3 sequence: CASVKGAEGTEAFFCH.